This TCR beta chain stems from a study of blood T cell repertoires in COVID-19. Study context: Samples of COVID-19 (acute and convalescent) were obtained from the United States, Italy and Spain. From T cells, B-cell-depleted T cells, or PBMCs came the material, which was cDNA or gDNA.

In the original analysis: For nucleated cells, counts were estimated from reference gene primer amplification. Sequenced by immunoSEQ multiplex PCR; TCRdb stores in-frame clones only, minus some. That table gives V, J and clone size, and the DNA gave D and trimming. The table has about 200,000 clones, approximately 80% seen once; the top ten hold 25% to 35%. Per germline, CDR1 MNHEY and CDR2 SVGEGT. J gave up 0 bases and V 2 bases, and 10 bases lay outside the gene matches. CDR3 size: 20 residues. The TCR comes from a middle-aged man with acute or convalescent COVID-19. The V gene is TRBV6-2 or TRBV6-3, the J gene TRBJ2-6, with 10 positions matching TRBD1. The sample comprised peripheral blood. The DNA of the CDR3 is TGTGCCAGCAGTTACGTGTCGGACAGGGGGGGCTTCTCTGGGGCCAACGTCCTGACTTTC. It encodes CASSYVSDRGGFSGANVLTF.